This T cell receptor beta chain came from a study of T-cell reconstitution after alpha-beta-depleted transplantation in children. TCRbeta library construction was performed incorporating unique molecular identifiers. One entry per CDR3 protein, called by TCRdb with MiXCR from the PCR reads. The sample has about 300,000 distinct CDR3 sequences; almost 8% are singletons. Notes on the study in general: From newly produced T cells came most of the T-cell counts and diversity one year after transplant.

This CDR3 has 14 amino acids. Trimming shortened V by 3 bases and J by 10 bases, and 19 bases separated the two germline ends. Germline loops: CDR1 DFQATT, CDR2 SNEGSKA (reference sequence). This clonotype was observed many times. As yet, its antigen is unknown. The sequence derives from a female patient aged 2 to 10 who had a stem cell transplant for Fanconi anemia, so the T cells may come from the graft donor. The gene calls are TRBV20-1 and TRBJ2-1; the D gene is possibly TRBD2 (5 bases). This sample comprised peripheral blood, obtained 360 days after TCRalphabeta/CD19-depleted stem cell transplant. CDR3: CSASRTPSDREQFF. CDR3 in DNA: TGCAGTGCTAGTAGGACTCCTAGTGATAGAGAGCAGTTCTTC.